This T cell receptor (beta chain) was recovered during a study of cytomegalovirus exposure and HLA in healthy donors. Study at large: Prior work identified 100 million to 130 million unique TCR beta sequences in about 179 million T cells. Study results and caveats: Investigators reported 164 TCR beta chains as tied to cytomegalovirus.

Note on this clone: Its antigen is undetermined. Additional DNA sequences in this sample encode the identical CDR3.

The study ran its PCR with 60 Vbeta and 13 Jbeta primers. The protocol was immunoSEQ multiplex PCR, while the TCRdb copy is restricted to in-frame clones and leaves out a portion. Altogether a few hundred thousand clones are present, approximately 82% being singletons, with the ten largest covering under 8%. This TCR was recovered from a woman aged 60 to 75 in good health and CMV-seropositive. Source material: PBMCs.

CDR3 in amino acids: CASSPGSYNEQFF. The CDR3 DNA reads as TGTGCCAGCAGCCCTGGGAGCTACAATGAGCAGTTCTTC. This rearrangement joins TRBV7-3 to TRBJ2-1; D might be TRBD2 (5 bases). Germline V CDR1 and CDR2: SGHTA, FQGTGA. V was shortened by 5 bases and J by 3 bases, with 8 bases between the two germline ends. This CDR3 has 13 residues.